These 16 T cell receptor beta chains were sequenced from one sample in a study of OX40 agonist ivuxolimab in advanced cancers. Assay: immunoSEQ multiplex PCR; the TCRdb copy retains only in-frame clones and omits some. The sample carries 30,000 or so clones, approximately 81% recorded once. This specimen consisted of CD4+ or CD8+ T cells sorted from blood, obtained in a trial of the OX40 agonist ivuxolimab. Receptor source: an adult with an advanced solid tumor such as melanoma, head and neck, liver or kidney cancer.

The DNA of the CDR3 is TGTGCCAGCACCCTGGACAGGGCGGTCGGCACTGAAGCTTTCTTT. Its protein is CASTLDRAVGTEAFF. V and J are TRBV2 and TRBJ1-1; 8 positions match TRBD1. Germline assignment: CDR1 SNHLY and CDR2 FYNNEI. CDR3 length equals 15 residues. The V gene end was trimmed by 7 bases and the J gene end by 4 bases; junction bases not matched to a gene: 11.

The genes are TRBV5-1 and TRBJ1-3; D gene uncertain. This CDR3 contains 14 residues. Germline CDR1 reads SGHRS; CDR2 reads YFSETQ. Trimming took off 4 bases at V and 1 base at J, with 9 bases between the two ends. DNA of the CDR3: TGCGCCAGCAGCCCCTCGACATCTGGAAACACCATATATTTT. It yields the protein CASSPSTSGNTIYF.

The chain couples TRBV7-9 to TRBJ2-7; 12 bases are a match to TRBD2. CDR1 SEHNR and CDR2 FQNEAQ come from the germline V gene (reference sequence). V gave up 2 bases and J gave up 6 bases; unmatched junction bases: 14. The CDR3 is 18 residues long. Here the CDR3 reads CASSLSLAGGYKLGEQYF. CDR3 nucleotides: TGTGCCAGCAGCTTAAGTCTAGCGGGGGGGTATAAACTGGGCGAGCAGTACTTC.

V gene TRBV9 combines with J gene TRBJ1-4; a possible D gene is TRBD1 (5 bases). CDR1 is SGDLS, CDR2 YYNGEE, per germline. V lost 0 bases and J 8 bases, leaving 14 bases between the germline ends. There are 15 residues in the CDR3. CDR3 loop: CASSVEIGVNEKLFF. As DNA, the CDR3 is TGTGCCAGCAGCGTAGAGATAGGGGTGAACGAAAAACTGTTTTTT.

The chain has TRBV30 and TRBJ2-7, with TRBD1 identical over 9 bases. CDR1 is GTSNPN, CDR2 SVGIG, per germline (reference sequence). CDR3 length equals 14 residues. Trimming removed 5 bases from V and 3 bases from J; junction bases left unmatched: 8. Here the CDR3 DNA reads TGTGCCTGGGGGACCGGGACAGGGTTCTACGAGCAGTACTTC. Translated: CAWGTGTGFYEQYF.

The chain has TRBV7-3 and TRBJ2-3; 7 nucleotides align to TRBD2. The V gene's germline CDR1 is SGHTA and CDR2 FQGTGA. The CDR3 length is 17 residues. The trim removed 2 bases at V and 2 bases at J, leaving 10 bases unmatched. As DNA, the CDR3 is TGTGCCAGCAGCTTACGGGATTCGGGGGGAACCACAGATACGCAGTATTTT. Translation gives CASSLRDSGGTTDTQYF. The variable domain in full, with the rest retrieved from reference TRBV7-3 and TRBJ2-3, is GAGVSQTPSNKVTEKGKYVELRCDPISGHTALYWYRQSLGQGPEFLIYFQGTGAADDSGLPNDRFFAVRPEGSVSTLKIQRTERGDSAVYLCASSLRDSGGTTDTQYFGPGTRLTVL.

V usage is TRBV27 and J usage is TRBJ2-1; 7 nucleotides agree with TRBD2. Losses at the gene ends were 2 bases for V and 5 bases for J; bases not matched to a gene: 6. Germline-derived CDR1 and CDR2 are MNHEY and SMNVEV (reference sequence). CDR3 size: 15 residues. CDR3 sequence (DNA): TGTGCCAGCAGTTTACGAGCTAGCGGAAACAATGAGCAGTTCTTC. Its translation is CASSLRASGNNEQFF.

The chain has TRBV6-5 and TRBJ2-2; D remains unclear. From germline, CDR1 is MNHEY and CDR2 SVGAGI. CDR3 length: 13 amino acids. V shed 5 bases and J shed 3 bases, with 7 bases lying between them. The chain's CDR3 is CASSRMDTGELFF. Here the CDR3 DNA reads TGTGCCAGCAGTCGAATGGACACCGGGGAGCTGTTTTTT.

There are a few counts of this clone. The rearrangement joins TRBV5-1 to TRBJ2-2, with D maybe TRBD1 (6 bases). This CDR3 contains 14 residues. CDR1 and CDR2 (germline): SGHRS, YFSETQ. V was pared by 3 bases and J by 1 base, with 7 bases between. The CDR3 is CASSWGQNTGELFF. In nucleotides, the CDR3 is TGCGCCAGCAGCTGGGGACAGAACACCGGGGAGCTGTTTTTT.

The rearrangement uses TRBV29-1 and TRBJ2-7; 8 bases agree with TRBD1. This CDR3 spans 13 amino acids. The germline gives CDR1 SQVTM, CDR2 ANQGSEA. The junction had 8 bases not matched to a gene; V was cut back by 6 bases and J by 4 bases. The CDR3 sequence: CSVLGTGLYEQYF. The CDR3 DNA reads TGCAGCGTCCTCGGGACAGGTCTATACGAGCAGTACTTC.

The gene calls are TRBV5-4 and TRBJ1-6; 7 positions agree with TRBD1. The CDR3 is 14 residues long. Per germline, CDR1 SGHNT and CDR2 YYREEE (reference sequence). J gave up 7 bases and V 6 bases, and 7 bases lay outside the gene matches. CDR3 in amino acids: CASTPTTGNSPLHF. Here the CDR3 DNA reads TGTGCCAGCACCCCTACGACAGGGAATTCACCCCTCCACTTT. The full variable domain, its missing parts supplied by reference TRBV5-4 and TRBJ1-6, is ETGVTQSPTHLIKTRGQQVTLRCSSQSGHNTVSWYQQALGQGPQFIFQYYREEENGRGNFPPRFSGLQFPNYSSELNVNALELDDSALYLCASTPTTGNSPLHFGNGTRLTVT.

The table lists this clone with a count of one. The chain combines TRBV7-8 with TRBJ1-2; no firm D call. Per the germline V gene, CDR1 is SGHVS and CDR2 is FQNEAQ. With 5 bases removed from V and 0 bases from J, the gap between germline ends came to 16 bases. The CDR3 totals 16 residues. The CDR3 nucleotides are TGTGCCAGCAGCGCCGACGGATCCCAAGCTAACTATGGCTACACCTTC. It translates to CASSADGSQANYGYTF.

This clone was detected only once. The chain recombines TRBV19 with TRBJ1-2; D is undetermined. The CDR3 is 15 residues long. CDR1 LNHDA and CDR2 SQIVND come from the germline V gene (reference sequence). V was trimmed by 9 bases and J by 8 bases, leaving 25 bases between them. Written as DNA, the CDR3 is TGTGCCAGCATCGCGACGGACGTCAGATTAGGGGGCTACACCTTC. It encodes CASIATDVRLGGYTF.

The J gene is TRBJ1-2, the V gene TRBV7-6, with D unresolved. Looked up from germline, CDR1 is SGHVS and CDR2 is FNYEAQ. The V and J ends lost 6 bases and 4 bases respectively, with 18 bases between them. The CDR3 is 15 residues long. The CDR3 here is CASSKAQGGVYGYTF. CDR3 nucleotide sequence: TGTGCCAGCAGTAAAGCCCAAGGTGGGGTCTATGGCTACACCTTC.

V gene TRBV2 combines with J gene TRBJ2-3; D unclear. CDR1 is SNHLY and CDR2 is FYNNEI in the germline V gene. This CDR3 contains 15 residues. Deletions cut 1 base from V and 5 bases from J, with 13 bases between. The CDR3 spells CASSEVLEIQDTQYF. CDR3 in DNA: TGTGCCAGCAGTGAAGTGCTAGAAATACAAGATACGCAGTATTTT.

The chain employs TRBV5-6 and TRBJ2-7, with 9 bases identical to TRBD2. The CDR3 spans 14 residues. Germline CDR1 is SGHDT and CDR2 is YYEEEE. After removal of 1 base from V and 8 bases from J, the junction contained 7 bases not matched to a gene. CDR3 in amino acids: CASSLKGLAPKQYF. The CDR3 nucleotides read TGTGCCAGCAGCTTGAAAGGACTAGCGCCGAAGCAGTACTTC. Full variable domain (remainder filled in from reference TRBV5-6 and TRBJ2-7): DAGVTQSPTHLIKTRGQQVTLRCSPKSGHDTVSWYQQALGQGPQFIFQYYEEEERQRGNFPDRFSGHQFPNYSSELNVNALLLGDSALYLCASSLKGLAPKQYFGPGTRLTVT.